What follows is one TCR beta chain and its context. The antigen is undetermined. The junction departs from germline at one end; a sequencing error may be responsible. Genomic DNA constituted the template upon which TCR beta VDJ and CDR3 profiling was performed. MiXCR, run by TCRdb on the reads, gives a single entry per CDR3 protein. The table has roughly 250,000 distinct CDR3 sequences, around 82% seen once. All patients picked for sequencing had shown, by flow cytometry, an expansion of CD8+CD57+ cells. Patients uniformly had severe acquired aplastic anemia. This record comes from a study of CD8+CD57+ T cells in acquired aplastic anemia. Study-wide background: The average for DNA from sorted CD4+ and CD8+ cells was approximately 3.2 ug. Study observations and caveats: Sharing between patients and controls was observed for around 30 CD8+ CDR3 sequences. Any difference that existed in CD8+ Simpson's diversity between patients and controls was not significant.

Germline CDR1 is SGHVS and CDR2 is FNYEAQ. The CDR3 runs to 14 residues. Sequencing input: sorted CD4+, CD8+, or CD8+CD57+ T cells (not recorded which) from PBMCs. V gene TRBV7-6 combines with J gene TRBJ2-3; tentatively, D is TRBD1 (7 bases). The sequence came from a human donor with aplastic anemia. CDR3 sequence reads: CASSSGGGQDSNHF. The CDR3 bases are TGTGCCAGCAGCTCCGGGGGAGGACAGGATAGCAATCATTTT.